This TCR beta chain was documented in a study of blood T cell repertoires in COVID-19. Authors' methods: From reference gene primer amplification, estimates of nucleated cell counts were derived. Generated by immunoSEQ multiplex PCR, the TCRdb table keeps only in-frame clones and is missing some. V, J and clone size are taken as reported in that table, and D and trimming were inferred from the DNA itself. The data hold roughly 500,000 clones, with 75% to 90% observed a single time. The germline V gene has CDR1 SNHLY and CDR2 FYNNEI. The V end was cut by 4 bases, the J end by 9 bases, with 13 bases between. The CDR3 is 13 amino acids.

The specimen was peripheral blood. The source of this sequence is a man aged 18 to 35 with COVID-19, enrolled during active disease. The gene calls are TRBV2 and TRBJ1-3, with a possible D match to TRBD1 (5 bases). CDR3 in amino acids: CASSGQMGSTIYF. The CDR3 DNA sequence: TGTGCCAGCAGTGGACAGATGGGATCCACCATATATTTT. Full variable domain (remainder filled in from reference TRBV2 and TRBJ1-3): EPEVTQTPSHQVTQMGQEVILRCVPISNHLYFYWYRQILGQKVEFLVSFYNNEISEKSEIFDDQFSVERPDGSNFTLKIRSTKLEDSAMYFCASSGQMGSTIYFGEGSWLTVV.